This TCR beta chain stems from a study of preoperative IRX-2 immunotherapy in early breast cancer. The J segment lost 8 bases and the V segment lost 1 base, leaving 1 base of the junction unmatched. Germline V gene lookup returns CDR1 GTSNPN and CDR2 SVGIG (reference sequence). The CDR3 length is 12 residues. Noted treatment: preoperative locoregional IRX-2 cytokine immunotherapy. Repertoires were generated with immunoSEQ multiplex PCR, while TCRdb's copy carries only in-frame clones and drops some. Here the sample spans about 98,000 clones, more than 80% being singletons. The sample in question was tumor tissue, obtained after IRX-2 immunotherapy. This sequence joins TRBV30 and TRBJ2-2; the match to TRBD1 covers 7 bases. The source is a human donor with breast cancer. The CDR3 coding sequence is TGTGCCTGGAGTGCACAGGGGGGGGAGCTGTTTTTT. Translation gives CAWSAQGGELFF.